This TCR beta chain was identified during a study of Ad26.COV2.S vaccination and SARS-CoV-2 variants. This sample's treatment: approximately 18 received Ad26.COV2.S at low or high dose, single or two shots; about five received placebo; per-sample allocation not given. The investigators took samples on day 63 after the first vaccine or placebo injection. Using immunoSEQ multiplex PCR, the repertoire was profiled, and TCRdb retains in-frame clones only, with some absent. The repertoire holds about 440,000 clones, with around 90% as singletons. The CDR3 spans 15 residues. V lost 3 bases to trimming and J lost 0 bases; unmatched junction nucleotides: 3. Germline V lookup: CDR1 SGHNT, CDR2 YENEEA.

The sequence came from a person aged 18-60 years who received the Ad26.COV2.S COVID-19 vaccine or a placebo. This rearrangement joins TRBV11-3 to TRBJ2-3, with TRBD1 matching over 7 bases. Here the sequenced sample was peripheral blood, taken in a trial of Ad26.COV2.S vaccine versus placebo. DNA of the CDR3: TGTGCCAGCAGCTTCGGGACAGCAAGCACAGATACGCAGTATTTT. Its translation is CASSFGTASTDTQYF.